This passage covers 14 T cell receptor beta chains from one sample sequenced in a study of spatial heterogeneity in lung cancer. The time point: sample taken at primary tumor resection. TCRdb reanalysed the 5' RACE reads using MiXCR and keeps one entry per CDR3 protein. The top ten clones hold about 20% of a sample with a few hundred distinct CDR3 sequences, around 30% of them seen once. Findings and caveats of the study: Tumor mutation count correlated with how many alpha and beta TCRs expanded intratumorally.

No antigen has been assigned to these receptors. The sample in question was lung tumor tissue, obtained at surgery. These receptor sequences come from a male donor with early-stage non-small cell lung cancer.

A word on this clonotype: This beta chain is a stray read from a library made for alpha chains; its abundance is not meaningful. The rearrangement uses TRBV6-6 and TRBJ1-5, with D possibly being TRBD1 (5 bases). Deletions cut 8 bases from V and 5 bases from J, with 19 bases between. CDR1 is MNHNY and CDR2 is SVGAGI in the germline V gene (reference sequence). CDR3 length: 15 residues. The CDR3 bases are TGTGCCAGCGGAGGTACAGGCCCCTTGTATCAGCCCCAGCATTTT. Protein product: CASGGTGPLYQPQHF.

Comments on this clonotype: This beta chain is off target for a library built for alpha chains, so its abundance means little. The chain uses TRBV9 and TRBJ1-6; weak D call: TRBD1 (5 bases). Trimming left V 7 bases short and J 10 bases short, with 15 bases between. The CDR3 length is 13 residues. Germline V lookup: CDR1 SGDLS, CDR2 YYNGEE. This CDR3 reads CASRSEGHSPLHF. CDR3 nucleotides: TGTGCCAGCCGCTCGGAGGGGCACTCACCCCTCCACTTT.

By sample fraction, this clonotype is large (0.1 to 1%). This beta chain is off target for a library built for alpha chains, so its abundance means little. The rearrangement uses TRBV7-3 and TRBJ2-6; TRBD1 matches 8 bases. Per germline, CDR1 SGHTA and CDR2 FQGTGA. This CDR3 spans 17 amino acids. Losses at the gene ends were 1 base for V and 2 bases for J; bases not matched to a gene: 4. This chain's CDR3 is CASSLIGTGAGANVLTF. The CDR3 nucleotides read TGTGCCAGCAGCTTAATAGGGACAGGAGCTGGGGCCAACGTCCTGACTTTC.

By sample share, this clonotype is large. This beta chain is a stray sequence in a library constructed for alpha chains; its clone size is not meaningful. The genes are TRBV29-1 and TRBJ2-4; a possible D gene is TRBD1 (6 bases). The CDR3 totals 16 residues. Germline loops: CDR1 SQVTM, CDR2 ANQGSEA. V dropped 4 bases and J dropped 6 bases, with 22 bases sitting between them. CDR3 nucleotide sequence: TGCAGCGTTGGGTTTGGGGCTGGACAGATTTCAAACATTCAGTACTTC. It encodes CSVGFGAGQISNIQYF.

This clonotype is termed hyperexpanded. The library was designed around alpha chains, so this beta chain is a stray read whose abundance carries little weight. The J gene is TRBJ2-7, the V gene TRBV5-1; D is undetermined. The CDR3 length is 13 residues. Germline lookup yields CDR1 SGHRS and CDR2 YFSETQ. Between the trimmed V and J ends, which lost 6 bases and 7 bases, there was a span of 17 bases. CDR3 sequence: CASTAVPEGEQYF. CDR3 nucleotides: TGCGCCAGCACAGCCGTGCCAGAAGGAGAGCAGTACTTC.

For this clonotype: This beta chain is a stray sequence in a library constructed for alpha chains; its clone size is not meaningful. The chain couples TRBV7-9 to TRBJ1-2; 9 bases align to TRBD1. Germline lookup yields CDR1 SEHNR and CDR2 FQNEAQ (reference sequence). J was trimmed by 3 bases and V by 0 bases; bases with no gene match: 8. This CDR3 is built from 17 residues. CDR3 DNA: TGTGCCAGCAGCTTAGCGGGACAGGGCCCTTCTGACTATGGCTACACCTTC. Translating gives CASSLAGQGPSDYGYTF.

On this clonotype itself: Since it is a stray read in a library aimed at alpha chains, this beta chain has a size that is not meaningful. V gene TRBV7-2 combines with J gene TRBJ2-2, with D perhaps assigned TRBD1 or TRBD2 (5 bases each). This CDR3 is built from 14 residues. The germline V gene has CDR1 SGHTA and CDR2 FQGNSA. Trimming stripped 5 bases from V and 2 bases from J, with 9 bases between. The CDR3, as DNA: TGTGCCAGCAGCGGGGCGGGCAACACCGGGGAGCTGTTTTTT. This sequence encodes CASSGAGNTGELFF.

In this sample, this clonotype turned up a few times. Because the library targeted alpha chains, this beta chain is an off-target read whose size means little. The rearrangement joins TRBV30 to TRBJ2-7; weak D call: TRBD2 (7 bases). The CDR3 has 13 amino acids. The ends were cut back, 3 bases at V and 5 bases at J, with 14 bases in the middle. Germline CDR1 reads GTSNPN; CDR2 reads SVGIG (reference sequence). The CDR3 reads CAWSGVGGDEQYF. Written as DNA, the CDR3 is TGTGCCTGGAGCGGTGTAGGGGGGGACGAGCAGTACTTC.

This clonotype was counted a few times. This beta chain turned up in a library designed for alpha chains; as an off-target read, its abundance says little. This chain joins TRBV13 and TRBJ2-3, with D tentatively TRBD2 (7 bases). This CDR3 contains 16 residues. Germline V gives CDR1 PRHDT, CDR2 FYEKMQ (reference sequence). The V end was cut by 6 bases, the J end by 0 bases, with 16 bases between. CDR3 loop: CASSDSRGPSTDTQYF. CDR3 DNA: TGTGCCAGCAGTGACTCGCGGGGGCCTAGCACAGATACGCAGTATTTT.

On this clonotype: This beta chain turned up in a library designed for alpha chains; as an off-target read, its abundance says little. The chain recombines TRBV28 with TRBJ2-7; maybe TRBD2 (6 bases). The CDR3 sequence is 15 residues long. Trimming pared 5 bases from V and 0 bases from J, leaving 14 bases between. The germline gives CDR1 MDHEN, CDR2 SYDVKM. Here the CDR3 reads CASSQVGLASYEQYF. The CDR3 coding sequence is TGTGCCAGCAGTCAAGTGGGACTTGCCTCCTACGAGCAGTACTTC. Variable domain in full (rest from reference TRBV28 and TRBJ2-7): DVKVTQSSRYLVKRTGEKVFLECVQDMDHENMFWYRQDPGLGLRLIYFSYDVKMKEKGDIPEGYSVSREKKERFSLILESASTNQTSMYLCASSQVGLASYEQYFGPGTRLTVT.

In this sample, this clonotype is hyperexpanded. This beta chain lies outside the target of a library built for alpha chains; its clone size means little. The rearrangement links TRBV7-2 to TRBJ2-5; 9 nucleotides match TRBD1. Per the germline V gene, CDR1 is SGHTA and CDR2 is FQGNSA. The CDR3 sequence is 14 residues long. The trim removed 5 bases at V and 4 bases at J, leaving 5 bases unmatched. The CDR3 DNA sequence: TGTGCCAGCAGCCGGGACAGGGCGGCAGAGACCCAGTACTTC. Translating gives CASSRDRAAETQYF.

As concerns this clonotype: Being off target in a library aimed at alpha chains, this beta chain has a size of little meaning. The CDR3 DNA reads as TGTGCCAGCAGCGTAGTGACCCAAAACACAGATACGCAGTATTTT. It is translated as CASSVVTQNTDTQYF. The rearrangement links TRBV9 to TRBJ2-3, with unresolved D. Trimming removed 0 bases at V and 2 bases at J, with 10 bases between. The germline V gene encodes CDR1 SGDLS and CDR2 YYNGEE. This CDR3 is 15 amino acids long. Full variable domain (missing parts from reference TRBV9 and TRBJ2-3): DSGVTQTPKHLITATGQRVTLRCSPRSGDLSVYWYQQSLDQGLQFLIQYYNGEERAKGNILERFSAQQFPDLHSELNLSSLELGDSALYFCASSVVTQNTDTQYFGPGTRLTVL.

This clonotype was observed a handful of times. For a library built for alpha chains, this beta chain is a stray read; little rests on its size. This chain links TRBV20-1 with TRBJ2-7; the match to TRBD2 covers 8 bases. Trimming cost V 4 bases and J 5 bases; bases outside gene matches: 7. There are 13 residues in the CDR3. The germline CDR1 and CDR2 sequences are DFQATT and SNEGSKA (reference sequence). CDR3 loop: CSATELRGDEQYF. In nucleotides, the CDR3 is TGCAGTGCTACCGAGCTGCGGGGGGACGAGCAGTACTTC.

By share, this clonotype ranks as hyperexpanded. In a library made to pick up alpha chains, this beta chain is a stray read with a size that means little. For the CDR3, the DNA is TGCGCCAGCTGCCCGGGGGAGCTCAGGGGTGAGCAGTTCTTC. This encodes CASCPGELRGEQFF. This chain connects TRBV5-1 to TRBJ2-1; D assignment may be TRBD1 or TRBD2 (6 bases each). Between the trimmed V and J ends, which lost 7 bases and 9 bases, there was a span of 20 bases. Germline V lookup: CDR1 SGHRS, CDR2 YFSETQ. CDR3 length: 14 residues. Full variable domain (missing parts from reference TRBV5-1 and TRBJ2-1): KAGVTQTPRYLIKTRGQQVTLSCSPISGHRSVSWYQQTPGQGLQFLFEYFSETQRNKGNFPGRFSGRQFSNSRSEMNVSTLELGDSALYLCASCPGELRGEQFFGPGTRLTVL.